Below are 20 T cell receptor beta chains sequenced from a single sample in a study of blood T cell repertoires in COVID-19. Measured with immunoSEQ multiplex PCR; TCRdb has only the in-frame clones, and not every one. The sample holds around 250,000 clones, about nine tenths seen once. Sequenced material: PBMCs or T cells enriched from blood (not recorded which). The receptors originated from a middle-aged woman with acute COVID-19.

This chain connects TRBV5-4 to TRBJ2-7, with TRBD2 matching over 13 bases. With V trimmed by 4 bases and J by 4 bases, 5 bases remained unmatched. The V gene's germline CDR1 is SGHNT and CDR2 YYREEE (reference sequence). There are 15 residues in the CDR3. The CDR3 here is CASSPGLAGKYEQYV. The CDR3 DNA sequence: TGTGCCAGCAGCCCGGGACTAGCGGGGAAATACGAGCAGTACGTC.

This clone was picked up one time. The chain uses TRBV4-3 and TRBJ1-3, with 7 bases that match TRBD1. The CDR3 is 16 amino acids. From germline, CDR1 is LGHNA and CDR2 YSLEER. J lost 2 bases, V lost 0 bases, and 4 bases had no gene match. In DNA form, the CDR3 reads TGCGCCAGCAGCCAAGAGAGGGGGCCTACTGGAAACACCATATATTTT. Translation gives CASSQERGPTGNTIYF.

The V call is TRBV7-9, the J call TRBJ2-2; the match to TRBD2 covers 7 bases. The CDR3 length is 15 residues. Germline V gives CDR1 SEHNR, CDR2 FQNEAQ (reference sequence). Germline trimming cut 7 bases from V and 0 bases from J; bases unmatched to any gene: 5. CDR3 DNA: TGTGCCAGCACCCTCAGCGGGGCGAACACCGGGGAGCTGTTTTTT. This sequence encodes CASTLSGANTGELFF.

The CDR3, as DNA: TGTGCCAGCAGTCACTGGGACAGCTCCTACGAGCAGTACTTC. Amino acid sequence: CASSHWDSSYEQYF. The gene calls are TRBV28 and TRBJ2-7; 7 nucleotides line up with TRBD1. Germline V lookup: CDR1 MDHEN, CDR2 SYDVKM. The CDR3 loop spans 14 amino acids. With 5 bases clipped from V and 0 bases from J, the junction kept 4 bases outside the gene matches.

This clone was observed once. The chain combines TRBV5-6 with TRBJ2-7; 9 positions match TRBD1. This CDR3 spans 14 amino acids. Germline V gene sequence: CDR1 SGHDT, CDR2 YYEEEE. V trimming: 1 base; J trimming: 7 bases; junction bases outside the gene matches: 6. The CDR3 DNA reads TGTGCCAGCAGCTTGTATGGGACAGGGAGAGAGCAGTACTTC. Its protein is CASSLYGTGREQYF.

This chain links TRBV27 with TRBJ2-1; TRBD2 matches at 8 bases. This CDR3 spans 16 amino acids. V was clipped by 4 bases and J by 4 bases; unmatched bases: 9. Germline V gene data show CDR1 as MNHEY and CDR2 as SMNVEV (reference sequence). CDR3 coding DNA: TGTGCCAGCAGTTCACAGCGGGAGATACCTTACAATGAGCAGTTCTTC. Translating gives CASSSQREIPYNEQFF.

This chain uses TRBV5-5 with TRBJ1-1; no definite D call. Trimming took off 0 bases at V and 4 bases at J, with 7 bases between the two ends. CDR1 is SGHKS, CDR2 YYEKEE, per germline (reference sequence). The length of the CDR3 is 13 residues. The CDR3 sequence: CASSLALSTEAFF. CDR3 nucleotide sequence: TGTGCCAGCAGCTTGGCCTTGAGCACTGAAGCTTTCTTT.

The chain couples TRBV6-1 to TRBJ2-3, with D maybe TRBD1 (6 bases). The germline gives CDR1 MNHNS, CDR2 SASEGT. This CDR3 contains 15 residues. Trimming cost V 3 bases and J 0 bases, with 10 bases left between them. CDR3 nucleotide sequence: TGTGCCAGCAGTGATTCAGGGGCCAGCACAGATACGCAGTATTTT. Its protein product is CASSDSGASTDTQYF.

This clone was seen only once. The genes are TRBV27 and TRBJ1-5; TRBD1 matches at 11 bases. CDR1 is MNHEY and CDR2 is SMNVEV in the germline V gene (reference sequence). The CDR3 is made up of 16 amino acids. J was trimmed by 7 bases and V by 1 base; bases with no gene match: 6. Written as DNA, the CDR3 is TGTGCCAGCAGTTTATGGGGGACAGGGGGTGGGCAGCCCCAGCATTTT. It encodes CASSLWGTGGGQPQHF.

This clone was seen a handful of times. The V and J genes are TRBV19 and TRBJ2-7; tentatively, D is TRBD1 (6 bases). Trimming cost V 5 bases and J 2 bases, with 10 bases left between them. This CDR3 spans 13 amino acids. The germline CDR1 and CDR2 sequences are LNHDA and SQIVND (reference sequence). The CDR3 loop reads CASSPTGPYEQYF. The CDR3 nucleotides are TGTGCCAGTAGTCCAACAGGGCCCTACGAGCAGTACTTC. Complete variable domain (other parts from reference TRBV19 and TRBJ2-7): DGGITQSPKYLFRKEGQNVTLSCEQNLNHDAMYWYRQDPGQGLRLIYYSQIVNDFQKGDIAEGYSVSREKKESFPLTVTSAQKNPTAFYLCASSPTGPYEQYFGPGTRLTVT.

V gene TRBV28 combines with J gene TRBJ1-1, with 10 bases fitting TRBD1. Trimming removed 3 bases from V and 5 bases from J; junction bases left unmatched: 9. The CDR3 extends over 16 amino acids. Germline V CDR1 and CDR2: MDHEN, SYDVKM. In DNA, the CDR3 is TGTGCCAGCAGTTTGTTCCCCGGGACAGGGGATACTGAAGCTTTCTTT. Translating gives CASSLFPGTGDTEAFF.

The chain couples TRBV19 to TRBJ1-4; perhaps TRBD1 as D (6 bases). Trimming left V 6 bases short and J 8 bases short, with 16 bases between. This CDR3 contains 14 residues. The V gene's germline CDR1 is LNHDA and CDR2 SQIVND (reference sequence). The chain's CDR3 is CASSSDSLREKLFF. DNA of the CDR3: TGTGCCAGTAGCTCGGACAGCCTGCGAGAAAAACTGTTTTTT.

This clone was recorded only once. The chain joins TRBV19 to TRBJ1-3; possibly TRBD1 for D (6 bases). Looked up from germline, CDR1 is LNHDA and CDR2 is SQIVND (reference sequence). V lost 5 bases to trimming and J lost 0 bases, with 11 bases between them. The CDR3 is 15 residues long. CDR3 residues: CASSLRGFSGNTIYF. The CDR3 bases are TGTGCCAGTAGTCTCAGGGGTTTCTCTGGAAACACCATATATTTT.

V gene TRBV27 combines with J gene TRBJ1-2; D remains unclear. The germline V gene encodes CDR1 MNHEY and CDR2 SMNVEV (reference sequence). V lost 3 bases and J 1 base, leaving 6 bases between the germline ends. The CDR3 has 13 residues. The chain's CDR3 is CASSFGINYGYTF. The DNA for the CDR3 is TGTGCCAGCAGTTTCGGGATTAACTATGGCTACACCTTC.

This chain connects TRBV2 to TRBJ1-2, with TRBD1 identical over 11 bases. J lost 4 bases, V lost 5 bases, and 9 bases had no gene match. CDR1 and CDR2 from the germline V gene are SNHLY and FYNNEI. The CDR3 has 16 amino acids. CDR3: CASSSGQGASIYGYTF. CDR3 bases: TGTGCCAGCAGTAGTGGACAGGGGGCTAGTATCTATGGCTACACCTTC.

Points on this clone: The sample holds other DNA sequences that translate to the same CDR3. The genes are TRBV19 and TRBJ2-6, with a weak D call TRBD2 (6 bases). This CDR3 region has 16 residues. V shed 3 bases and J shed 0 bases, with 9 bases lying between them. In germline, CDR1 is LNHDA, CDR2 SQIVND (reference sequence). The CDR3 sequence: CASSIGGTSGANVLTF. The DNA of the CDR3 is TGTGCCAGTAGTATTGGGGGGACCTCTGGGGCCAACGTCCTGACTTTC.

The CDR3 DNA is TGCGCCAGCAGCCAAGATGGGCGAGTTGGCGAGCAGTACGTC. It yields the protein CASSQDGRVGEQYV. The V call is TRBV4-1, the J call TRBJ2-7; no clear D gene. The CDR3 spans 14 residues. V shed 0 bases and J shed 6 bases, with 12 bases lying between them. CDR1 and CDR2 (germline): MGHRA, YSYEKL.

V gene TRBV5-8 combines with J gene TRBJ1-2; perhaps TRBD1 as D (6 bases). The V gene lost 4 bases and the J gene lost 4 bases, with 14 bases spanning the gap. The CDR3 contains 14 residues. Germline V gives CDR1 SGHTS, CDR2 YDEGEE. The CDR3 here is CASSAGDPVYGYTF. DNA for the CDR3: TGTGCCAGCAGCGCAGGGGACCCTGTCTATGGCTACACCTTC. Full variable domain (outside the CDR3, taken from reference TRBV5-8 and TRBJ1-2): EAGVTQSPTHLIKTRGQQATLRCSPISGHTSVYWYQQALGLGLQFLLWYDEGEERNRGNFPPRFSGRQFPNYSSELNVNALELEDSALYLCASSAGDPVYGYTFGSGTRLTVV.

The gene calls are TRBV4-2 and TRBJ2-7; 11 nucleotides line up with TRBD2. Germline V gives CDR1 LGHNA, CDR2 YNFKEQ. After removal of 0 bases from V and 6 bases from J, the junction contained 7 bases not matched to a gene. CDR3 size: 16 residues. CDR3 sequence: CASSQDWGTSGFEQYF. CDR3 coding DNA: TGTGCCAGCAGCCAAGATTGGGGGACTAGCGGATTCGAGCAGTACTTC.

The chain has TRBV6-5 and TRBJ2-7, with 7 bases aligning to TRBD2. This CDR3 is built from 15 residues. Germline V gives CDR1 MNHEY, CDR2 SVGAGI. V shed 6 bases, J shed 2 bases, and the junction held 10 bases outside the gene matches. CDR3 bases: TGTGCCAGCAGCAAAACTCCGACTAGCCCCTACGAGCAGTACTTC. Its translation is CASSKTPTSPYEQYF.